The present entry profiles one T cell receptor (beta chain) with its context. Its antigen is as yet unknown. The sample originates from a study of memory CD4+ T cells and cytomegalovirus serostatus. Study results and caveats: CD4+ memory repertoires contained 67 of 164 reported CMV TCRbeta sequences. Median bootstrapped AUC for CMV status was just under 0.97 originally, 0.75 to 0.91 US-trained.

Profiling relied on immunoSEQ multiplex PCR, and the TCRdb table lists in-frame clones only, not all of them. The repertoire holds around 57,000 clones, with roughly 80% as singletons. The CDR3 extends over 13 amino acids. Germline assignment: CDR1 GTSNPN and CDR2 SVGIG (reference sequence). V was cut by 8 bases and J by 4 bases, with 17 bases left in between. The sort gate was single viable CD3+CD4+CD8-CD45RO+ cells for memory CD4+ T cells. Material for sequencing was memory CD4+ T cells from blood. J is TRBJ1-1 and V is TRBV30, with D perhaps matching TRBD1 (5 bases). The sequence was obtained from an adult in good health and CMV-seronegative. Some clones in this sample may be carry-over from other donors' samples. The CDR3, as DNA: TGTGCCCGGGGACCCCTAAGACTCACTGAAGCTTTCTTT. It translates to CARGPLRLTEAFF.